Listed below are T cell receptor beta chains from one sample, sequenced in a study of T cells in Graves' hyperthyroidism and ophthalmopathy. In TCRdb, the multiplex PCR reads were re-called with MiXCR into one record per CDR3 protein. Of about 290,000 distinct CDR3 sequences listed, 15% to 20% were seen once; the top ten hold just over 55%. Material: blood. These receptors originate from a woman in her sixties with Graves' ophthalmopathy. Both conserved end residues are part of each CDR3.

J gene | V gene | CDR3 protein
TRBJ1-2 | TRBV28 | CASRIPSNYGYTF
TRBJ2-3 | TRBV18 | CASSLGTPTDTQYF
TRBJ2-1 | TRBV27 | CASSLMFTSGLNEQFF
TRBJ2-7 | TRBV10-3 | CAISKTGSSYEQYF
TRBJ1-2 | TRBV29-1 | CSAVFTDLNYGYTF
TRBJ1-2 | TRBV9 | CASSFFQGHGYTF
TRBJ1-1 | TRBV5-1 | CASSLLGDVNTEAFF
TRBJ2-2 | TRBV6-1 | CATPPARGLSTGELFF
TRBJ2-7 | TRBV20-1 | CSARGLHGSYEQYF
TRBJ2-3 | TRBV2 | CASSERLASTDTQYF
TRBJ2-6 | TRBV30 | CAWTLSGANVLTF
TRBJ2-1 | TRBV18 | CASSPNRQSSYNEQFF
TRBJ1-4 | TRBV9 | CASSADRGRGEKLFF
TRBJ2-1 | TRBV7-3 | CASSSSGTTYNEQFF
TRBJ2-5 | TRBV2 | CASSGPGQEETQYF
TRBJ1-2 | TRBV29-1 | CSVDGRAAHGYTF
TRBJ1-2 | TRBV7-2 | CASKQGDYGYTF
TRBJ2-3 | TRBV7-3 | CASSFSSPSTDTQYF
TRBJ2-1 | TRBV15 | CATSREGGGREGYNEQFF
TRBJ2-6 | TRBV9 | CASSVAGRGSGANVLTF
TRBJ2-1 | TRBV15 | CATSTPTGTRNNEQFF
TRBJ2-5 | TRBV7-7 | CASSLGHDRETQYF
TRBJ1-5 | TRBV7-2 | CASSSLPGISNQPQHF
TRBJ2-2 | TRBV5-1 | CASSFSGDVTGELFF
TRBJ2-7 | TRBV28 | CASSLNRYEQYF
TRBJ2-7 | TRBV29-1 | CSVEIVNSYEQYF
TRBJ1-1 | TRBV19 | CASSITPGQGAEAFF
TRBJ2-5 | TRBV20-1 | CVGRGDRGKETQYF
TRBJ1-5 | TRBV28 | CASRRHQPQHF
TRBJ1-2 | TRBV18 | CASSPPRGHYGYTF
TRBJ2-1 | TRBV12-3/TRBV12-4 | CASSHTNLYEQFF
TRBJ1-4 | TRBV20-1 | CSAERRDRDSEKLFF
TRBJ1-5 | TRBV6-1 | CASSGTGAPWAGNQPQHF
TRBJ1-6 | TRBV2 | CAGSYDRGGSPLHF
TRBJ2-7 | TRBV25-1 | CASSPPTGGSYEQYF
TRBJ2-1 | TRBV7-6 | CASSSGLAGPSSSYNEQFF
TRBJ1-5 | TRBV19 | CASSPDRAFGGNQPQHF
TRBJ1-5 | TRBV7-2 | CASSLNTPQPQHF
TRBJ1-5 | TRBV2 | CASRRGPMIDQPQHF
TRBJ1-5 | TRBV7-2 | CASSSSTVSNQPQHF
TRBJ2-3 | TRBV7-3 | CAGSPLAGGPDTQYF
TRBJ2-5 | TRBV5-6 | CASSWGSGETQYF
TRBJ1-1 | TRBV7-3 | CASSPTRGGVTEAFF
TRBJ2-7 | TRBV2 | CASKRDSGLEQYF
TRBJ2-1 | TRBV27 | CASSLYIRQGARNEQFF
TRBJ1-1 | TRBV28 | CASFGQHNTEAFF
TRBJ2-2 | TRBV7-3 | CASSLESSATGELFF
TRBJ1-1 | TRBV29-1 | CSVELLNTEAFF
TRBJ1-5 | TRBV12-3/TRBV12-4 | CASNKDGRGNQPQHF
TRBJ2-2 | TRBV9 | CASSPQPTGGYTGELFF
TRBJ2-2 | TRBV24-1 | CATSDAAPNTGELFF
TRBJ1-1 | TRBV20-1 | CSAPPGGRTEAFF
TRBJ2-7 | TRBV11-2 | CASSLIRDGEQYF
TRBJ1-5 | TRBV30 | CAWTGGGGNQPQHF
TRBJ1-1 | TRBV2 | CASRTGGPEAFF